The rows below give T cell receptor beta chains drawn from one sample of a study of T-cell memory formation after mild COVID-19. TCRdb reanalysed the 5' RACE reads using MiXCR and keeps one entry per CDR3 protein. This sample has 120,000 to 150,000 distinct CDR3 sequences, with over 6% found just once. Sequences were obtained from PBMCs or a T cell subset sorted from them (not recorded which). Source of these receptors: an adult woman who had mild COVID-19 (a few samples of this study predate the infection). Cell type and time point are not known. CDR3s include the opening cysteine and the closing phenylalanine or tryptophan. Fields, in order: V gene, clone size, D gene, J gene, CDR3 DNA, CDR3 protein. A D gene is named only where the DNA matches it firmly. Clone size, where shown, is once, few, many, or a class for clones that have expanded.

V: TRBV6-2/TRBV6-3; size: few; D: .; J: TRBJ2-2; DNA: TGTGCCAGCAGTTCGACTAGTGAAAACACCGGGGAGCTGTTTTTT; CDR3: CASSSTSENTGELFF
V: TRBV5-1; size: many; D: .; J: TRBJ2-5; DNA: TGCGCCAGCAGTCCTGGGTCCGGAAGGGAGACCCAGTACTTC; CDR3: CASSPGSGRETQYF
V: TRBV3-1; size: few; D: TRBD2; J: TRBJ2-7; DNA: TGTGCCAGCAGCCAAGGGGCTAGCGGGCCGTCCTACGAGCAGTACTTC; CDR3: CASSQGASGPSYEQYF
V: TRBV7-2; size: .; D: .; J: TRBJ2-1; DNA: TGTGCCAGCAGCTTCGGGGGTGAGCAGTTCTTC; CDR3: CASSFGGEQFF
V: TRBV2; size: many; D: .; J: TRBJ1-1; DNA: TGTGCCAGCTCGTTGACAGGACCGAACACTGAAGCTTTCTTT; CDR3: CASSLTGPNTEAFF
V: TRBV12-3/TRBV12-4; size: .; D: TRBD1; J: TRBJ1-2; DNA: TGTGCCAGCAGTAGAGGCCGGACAGGCCCTAACTATGGCTACACCTTC; CDR3: CASSRGRTGPNYGYTF
V: TRBV18; size: many; D: .; J: TRBJ2-3; DNA: TGTGCCAGCTCTCCTCGACAGACAAGCACAGATACGCAGTATTTT; CDR3: CASSPRQTSTDTQYF
V: TRBV30; size: many; D: .; J: TRBJ2-7; DNA: TGTGCCTGGAGTTGGATCAACGAGCAGTACTTC; CDR3: CAWSWINEQYF
V: TRBV7-2; size: many; D: .; J: TRBJ2-4; DNA: TGTGCCAGCAGCTTATCGGCGCCGGGGTCCGTTAAAAACATTCAGTACTTC; CDR3: CASSLSAPGSVKNIQYF
V: TRBV15; size: many; D: TRBD2; J: TRBJ2-2; DNA: TGTGCCACCAGCAGTAGCGGGGGCGTTTTTTTTAGCGGGGAGCTGTTTTTT; CDR3: CATSSSGGVFFSGELFF
V: TRBV12-3/TRBV12-4; size: .; D: TRBD1; J: TRBJ2-2; DNA: TGTGCCAGCAGTCCCGGGACAGGGATTGAAGTCGGGGAGCTGTTTTTT; CDR3: CASSPGTGIEVGELFF
V: TRBV5-1; size: many; D: .; J: TRBJ2-1; DNA: TGCGCCAGCAGCTTGGACTACAATGAGCAGTTCTTC; CDR3: CASSLDYNEQFF
V: TRBV5-5; size: many; D: .; J: TRBJ2-1; DNA: TGTGCCAGCAGCTTGGTTTACGGGGGCGACAATGAGCAGTTCTTC; CDR3: CASSLVYGGDNEQFF
V: TRBV20-1; size: .; D: .; J: TRBJ2-7; DNA: TGCAGTGCTAGAGATCAGGGCGGCCCCAGATCGGGCTACGAGCAGTACTTC; CDR3: CSARDQGGPRSGYEQYF
V: TRBV4-2; size: many; D: .; J: TRBJ2-2; DNA: TGTGCCAGCAGTCGCTCTGGGGCCGGGGAGCTGTTTTTT; CDR3: CASSRSGAGELFF
V: TRBV23-1; size: .; D: .; J: TRBJ1-5; DNA: TGCGCCAGCGGCGCCCAGCATTTT; CDR3: CASGAQHF
V: TRBV14; size: .; D: .; J: TRBJ2-5; DNA: TGTGCCAGCAGCCAAGTAGGGGGGCTCCAAGAGACCCAGTACTTC; CDR3: CASSQVGGLQETQYF
V: TRBV4-3; size: few; D: .; J: TRBJ2-7; DNA: TGCGCCAGCAGCCAATGGGGACCCCCTGAGGCCGAGCAGTACTTC; CDR3: CASSQWGPPEAEQYF
V: TRBV5-6; size: many; D: .; J: TRBJ1-2; DNA: TGTGCCAGCAGCTTGGAAAAGGACGGGGCCTATGGCTACACCTTC; CDR3: CASSLEKDGAYGYTF
V: TRBV11-2; size: few; D: .; J: TRBJ2-7; DNA: TGTGCCAGCAGCTTAGCCGACGCGGGGTACGAGCAGTACTTC; CDR3: CASSLADAGYEQYF
V: TRBV9; size: few; D: .; J: TRBJ1-4; DNA: TGTGCCAGCAGCCTGCGGTCAACTAATGAAAAACTGTTTTTT; CDR3: CASSLRSTNEKLFF
V: TRBV20-1; size: many; D: TRBD1; J: TRBJ1-1; DNA: TGCAGTGCTAGAGATCGGACAGGGCTCACTGAAGCTTTCTTT; CDR3: CSARDRTGLTEAFF
V: TRBV9; size: .; D: .; J: TRBJ2-3; DNA: TGTGCCAGCAGCGTAGAAGATACGCAGTATTTT; CDR3: CASSVEDTQYF
V: TRBV20-1; size: .; D: TRBD2; J: TRBJ2-1; DNA: TGCAGCACATCAGCGGGGGCCTATACAAGTGAGCAGTTCTTC; CDR3: CSTSAGAYTSEQFF
V: TRBV29-1; size: few; D: TRBD1; J: TRBJ1-1; DNA: TGCAGCGTTGACAGGGGGCGTTGGAACACTGAAGCTTTCTTT; CDR3: CSVDRGRWNTEAFF
V: TRBV7-6; size: many; D: TRBD1; J: TRBJ2-2; DNA: TGTGCCAGCAACACTCCGGGACAGGGAAACGGGGAGCTGTTTTTT; CDR3: CASNTPGQGNGELFF
V: TRBV7-9; size: few; D: .; J: TRBJ2-3; DNA: TGTGCCAGCAGCCTCCCGCCGGTAGATACGCAGTATTTT; CDR3: CASSLPPVDTQYF
V: TRBV19; size: .; D: .; J: TRBJ1-6; DNA: TGTGCCAGTAGTATTGGACAGATTAATTCACCCCTCCACTTT; CDR3: CASSIGQINSPLHF
V: TRBV9; size: .; D: .; J: TRBJ2-4; DNA: TGTGCCAGCAGCCCCAGCAGGCTAGGGCTATCCAAAAACATTCAGTACTTC; CDR3: CASSPSRLGLSKNIQYF